This T cell receptor (beta chain) was sequenced in a study of cytomegalovirus exposure and HLA in healthy donors. The PCR used 60 Vbeta and 13 Jbeta primers. Libraries were prepared by immunoSEQ multiplex PCR; TCRdb keeps only in-frame clonotypes and omits some of them. The data contain over 110,000 clones, 60% to 85% of them singletons. This CDR3 comprises 14 residues. Trimming cost V 3 bases and J 6 bases, with 14 bases left between them. Per the germline V gene, CDR1 is LNHDA and CDR2 is SQIVND (reference sequence). The chain links TRBV19 to TRBJ1-2; possibly TRBD1 for D (6 bases). The receptor's source is a man between 18 and 29 years old in good health and CMV-seronegative. Sequenced material: PBMCs. The CDR3 reads CASSIGGGTDGYTF. In DNA, the CDR3 is TGTGCCAGTAGTATTGGGGGCGGTACTGATGGCTACACCTTC.